The present T cell receptor beta chain was sequenced within a study of tumor and adjacent non-tumor tissue in lung cancer. Study in general: Patients comprised roughly 12 adenocarcinoma, 2 squamous cell carcinoma and 1 small cell lung cancer. Samples averaged around 3.9 million productive TCRbeta reads each.

The germline CDR1 and CDR2 sequences are DFQATT and SNEGSKA (reference sequence). The CDR3 is made up of 14 amino acids. This sample's RNA came from whole unsorted tissue. Study-level points and caveats: Tumor repertoires had a smaller top 100 clone share than normal lung. Compared with tumor, normal lung showed significantly lower TCR diversity.

About this clonotype itself: As yet, its antigen is unknown. The junction and the germline gene differ at one end; a read error may be behind it.

TCRbeta libraries were built with three rounds of nested PCR, modified from ARM-PCR. MiXCR, applied by TCRdb to the multiplex PCR reads, yields one record per CDR3 protein. The sample has about 200,000 distinct CDR3 sequences, about two thirds seen once; the top ten hold approximately 25%. The chain joins TRBV20-1 to TRBJ2-5; D is ambiguous. Sequenced material: lung tumor tissue. This sequence was found in a man aged 60-69 years with non-small cell lung cancer. CDR3 region: CSARDRLLQETQNF. The CDR3 DNA reads TGCAGTGCTAGAGATCGGCTCCTCCAAGAGACCCAAAACTTT.